These 2 T cell receptor beta chains came from one sample sequenced in a study of blood T cell repertoires in COVID-19 (dated by TCRdb to 2020 to 2022). The library was prepared using the immunoSEQ multiplex PCR assay. The clones in this table, taken by TCRdb from immuneACCESS, are in-frame only. Not every clone is retained; where verified, under half of the shortfall comes from an unresolved V gene, and the cause of the rest is unknown. This sample lists some 320,000 clones; roughly 90% were detected once. Together, the top ten hold 2% to 3% of the sample. Specimen: PBMCs or T cells enriched from blood (not recorded which). Receptor source: a man in his fifties or sixties who had recovered from COVID-19.

This clone was observed once. This chain links TRBV19 with TRBJ2-1; a weak D match, TRBD2 (7 bases). CDR1 and CDR2 from the germline V gene are LNHDA and SQIVND (reference sequence). This CDR3 spans 17 amino acids. Trimming shortened V by 6 bases and J by 2 bases, and 20 bases separated the two germline ends. This chain's CDR3 is CASRALGGGLTYNEQFF. The CDR3 coding sequence is TGTGCCAGTAGAGCGCTCGGCGGGGGCCTTACCTACAATGAGCAGTTCTTC.

The chain couples TRBV5-5 to TRBJ2-1; 13 bases align to TRBD2. The V gene's germline CDR1 is SGHKS and CDR2 YYEKEE (reference sequence). This CDR3 comprises 17 residues. The trim removed 4 bases at V and 5 bases at J, leaving 9 bases unmatched. For the CDR3, the DNA is TGTGCCAGCAGCGGACAGGGGGGGACTAGCGGGGACAATGAGCAGTTCTTC. It is translated as CASSGQGGTSGDNEQFF.